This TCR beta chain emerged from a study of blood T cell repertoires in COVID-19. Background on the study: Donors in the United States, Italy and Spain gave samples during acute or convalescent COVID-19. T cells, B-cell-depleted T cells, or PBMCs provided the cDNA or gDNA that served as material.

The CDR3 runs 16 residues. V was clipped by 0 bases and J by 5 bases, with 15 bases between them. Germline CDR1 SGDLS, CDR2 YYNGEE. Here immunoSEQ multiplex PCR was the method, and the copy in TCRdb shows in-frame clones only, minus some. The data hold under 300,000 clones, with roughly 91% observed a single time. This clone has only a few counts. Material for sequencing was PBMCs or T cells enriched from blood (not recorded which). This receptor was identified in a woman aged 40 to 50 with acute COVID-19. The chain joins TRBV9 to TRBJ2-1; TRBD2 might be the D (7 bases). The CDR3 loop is CASSVGGGDLDNEQFF. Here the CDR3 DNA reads TGTGCCAGCAGCGTAGGAGGGGGGGATTTGGACAATGAGCAGTTCTTC.